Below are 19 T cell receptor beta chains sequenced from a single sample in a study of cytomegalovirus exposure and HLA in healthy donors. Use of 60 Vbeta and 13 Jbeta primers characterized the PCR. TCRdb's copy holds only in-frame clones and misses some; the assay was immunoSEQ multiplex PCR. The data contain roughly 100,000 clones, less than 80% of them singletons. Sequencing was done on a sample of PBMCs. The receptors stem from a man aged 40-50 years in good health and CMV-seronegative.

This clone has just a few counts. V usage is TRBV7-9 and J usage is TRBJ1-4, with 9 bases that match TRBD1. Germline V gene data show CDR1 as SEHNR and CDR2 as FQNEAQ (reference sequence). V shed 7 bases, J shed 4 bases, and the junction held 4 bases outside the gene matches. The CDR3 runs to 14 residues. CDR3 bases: TGTGCCAGCACCCGGACAGGGGTTAATGAAAAACTGTTTTTT. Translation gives CASTRTGVNEKLFF.

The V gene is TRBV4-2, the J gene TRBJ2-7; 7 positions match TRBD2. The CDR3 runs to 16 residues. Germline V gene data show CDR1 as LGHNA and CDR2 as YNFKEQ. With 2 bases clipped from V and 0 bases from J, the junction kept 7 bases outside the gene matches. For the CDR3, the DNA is TGTGCCAGCAGCCAACCACACCGGGACTACTCCTACGAGCAGTACTTC. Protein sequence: CASSQPHRDYSYEQYF.

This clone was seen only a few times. The CDR3 DNA is TGCGCCAGCAGCTACAGGACAGTCGGCGAGCAGTACTTC. This encodes CASSYRTVGEQYF. The chain joins TRBV5-1 to TRBJ2-7; tentatively, D is TRBD1 (6 bases). The V and J ends lost 3 bases and 6 bases respectively, with 13 bases between them. This CDR3 region has 13 residues. The germline V gene encodes CDR1 SGHRS and CDR2 YFSETQ. The variable domain in full, completed from reference TRBV5-1 and TRBJ2-7, reads KAGVTQTPRYLIKTRGQQVTLSCSPISGHRSVSWYQQTPGQGLQFLFEYFSETQRNKGNFPGRFSGRQFSNSRSEMNVSTLELGDSALYLCASSYRTVGEQYFGPGTRLTVT.

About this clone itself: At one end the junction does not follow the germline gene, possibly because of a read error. The CDR3 nucleotides read TGTTCCAGCAGCTTTGGACTAGTGGTTTTCGGGGAGCTGTTTTTT. Amino acid sequence: CSSSFGLVVFGELFF. J is TRBJ2-2 and V is TRBV7-3, with 7 nucleotides matching TRBD2. This CDR3 has 15 amino acids. The V gene's germline CDR1 is SGHTA and CDR2 FQGTGA. Based on the CDR3 plus reference TRBV7-3 and TRBJ2-2, the full variable domain is GAGVSQTPSNKVTEKGKYVELRCDPISGHTALYWYRQSLGQGPEFLIYFQGTGAADDSGLPNDRFFAVRPEGSVSTLKIQRTERGDSAVYLCSSSFGLVVFGELFFGEGSRLTVL.

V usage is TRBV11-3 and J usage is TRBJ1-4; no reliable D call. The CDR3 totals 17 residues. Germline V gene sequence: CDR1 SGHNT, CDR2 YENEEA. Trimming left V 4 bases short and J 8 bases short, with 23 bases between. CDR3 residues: CASSSQYPARLGEKLFF. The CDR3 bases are TGTGCCAGCAGCTCCCAGTATCCCGCCAGGCTTGGGGAAAAACTGTTTTTT. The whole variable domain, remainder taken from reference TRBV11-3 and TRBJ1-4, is EAGVVQSPRYKIIEKKQPVAFWCNPISGHNTLYWYLQNLGQGPELLIRYENEEAVDDSQLPKDRFSAERLKGVDSTLKIQPAELGDSAVYLCASSSQYPARLGEKLFFGSGTQLSVL.

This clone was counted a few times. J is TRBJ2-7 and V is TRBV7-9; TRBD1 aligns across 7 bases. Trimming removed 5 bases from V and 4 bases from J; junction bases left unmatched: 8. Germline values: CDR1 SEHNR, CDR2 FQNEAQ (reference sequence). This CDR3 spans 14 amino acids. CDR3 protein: CASSQDRVGYEQYF. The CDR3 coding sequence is TGTGCCAGCAGCCAAGACAGGGTAGGTTACGAGCAGTACTTC.

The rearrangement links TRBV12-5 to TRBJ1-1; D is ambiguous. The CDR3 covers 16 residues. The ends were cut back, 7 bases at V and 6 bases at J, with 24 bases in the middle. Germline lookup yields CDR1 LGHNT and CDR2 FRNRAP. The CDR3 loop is CASVKRVGDHGAEAFF. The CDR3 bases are TGTGCTAGTGTTAAGCGGGTAGGAGACCATGGGGCTGAAGCTTTCTTT. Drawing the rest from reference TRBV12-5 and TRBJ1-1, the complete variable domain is DARVTQTPRHKVTEMGQEVTMRCQPILGHNTVFWYRQTMMQGLELLAYFRNRAPLDDSGMPKDRFSAEMPDATLATLKIQPSEPRDSAVYFCASVKRVGDHGAEAFFGQGTRLTVV.

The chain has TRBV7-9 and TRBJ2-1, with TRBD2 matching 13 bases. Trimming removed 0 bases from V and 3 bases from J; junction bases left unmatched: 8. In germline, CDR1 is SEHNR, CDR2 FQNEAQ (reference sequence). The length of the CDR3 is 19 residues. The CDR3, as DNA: TGTGCCAGCAGCTTAGCGCGACTAGCGGGGGGCGATCTCTACAATGAGCAGTTCTTC. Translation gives CASSLARLAGGDLYNEQFF.

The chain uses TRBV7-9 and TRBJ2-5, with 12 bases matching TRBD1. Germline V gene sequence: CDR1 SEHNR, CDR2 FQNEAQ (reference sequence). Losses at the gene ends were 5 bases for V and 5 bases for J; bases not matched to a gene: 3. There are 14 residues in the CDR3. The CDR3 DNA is TGTGCCAGCAGCCCAGGGACAGGGGGCGAGACCCAGTACTTC. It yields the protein CASSPGTGGETQYF. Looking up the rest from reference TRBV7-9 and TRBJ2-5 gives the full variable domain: DTGVSQNPRHKITKRGQNVTFRCDPISEHNRLYWYRQTLGQGPEFLTYFQNEAQLEKSRLLSDRFSAERPKGSFSTLEIQRTEQGDSAMYLCASSPGTGGETQYFGPGTRLLVL.

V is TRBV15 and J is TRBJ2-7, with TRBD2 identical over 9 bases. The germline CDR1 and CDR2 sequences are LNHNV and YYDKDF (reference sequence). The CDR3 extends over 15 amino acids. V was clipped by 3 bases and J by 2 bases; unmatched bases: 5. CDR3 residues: CATSRGGLAAYEQYF. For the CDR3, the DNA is TGTGCCACCAGCAGGGGGGGACTAGCAGCCTACGAGCAGTACTTC.

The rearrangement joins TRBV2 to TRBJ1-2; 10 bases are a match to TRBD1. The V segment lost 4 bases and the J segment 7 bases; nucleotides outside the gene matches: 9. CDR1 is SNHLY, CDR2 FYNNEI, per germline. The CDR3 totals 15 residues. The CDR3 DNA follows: TGTGCCAGCAGTGCCAGCGGGACAGGGGTGTCTGGCTACACCTTC. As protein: CASSASGTGVSGYTF.

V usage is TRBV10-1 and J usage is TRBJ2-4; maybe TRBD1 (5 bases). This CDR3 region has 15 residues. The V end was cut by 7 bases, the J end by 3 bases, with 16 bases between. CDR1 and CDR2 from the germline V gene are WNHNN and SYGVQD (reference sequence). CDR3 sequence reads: CASNRQCLGKNIQYF. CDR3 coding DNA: TGCGCCAGCAATAGACAGTGCCTGGGCAAAAACATTCAGTACTTC.

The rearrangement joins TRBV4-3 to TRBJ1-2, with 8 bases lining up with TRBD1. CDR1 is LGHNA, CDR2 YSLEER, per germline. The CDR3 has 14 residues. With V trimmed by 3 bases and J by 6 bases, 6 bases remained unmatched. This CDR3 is CASSHRAGGNGYTF. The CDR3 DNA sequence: TGCGCCAGCAGCCATCGGGCAGGGGGCAATGGCTACACCTTC.

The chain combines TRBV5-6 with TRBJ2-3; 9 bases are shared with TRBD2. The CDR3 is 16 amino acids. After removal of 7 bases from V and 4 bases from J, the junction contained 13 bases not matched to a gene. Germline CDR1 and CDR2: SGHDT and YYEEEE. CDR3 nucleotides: TGTGCCAGCGGAGGGACCGGGACTAGCAGAGCAGATACGCAGTATTTT. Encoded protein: CASGGTGTSRADTQYF.

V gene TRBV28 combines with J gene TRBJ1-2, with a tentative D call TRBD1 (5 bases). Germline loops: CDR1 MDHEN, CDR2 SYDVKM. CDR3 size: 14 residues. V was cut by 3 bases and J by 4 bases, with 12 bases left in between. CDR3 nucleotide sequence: TGTGCCAGCAGTTTTATAGGACAAATCTATGGCTACACCTTC. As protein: CASSFIGQIYGYTF.

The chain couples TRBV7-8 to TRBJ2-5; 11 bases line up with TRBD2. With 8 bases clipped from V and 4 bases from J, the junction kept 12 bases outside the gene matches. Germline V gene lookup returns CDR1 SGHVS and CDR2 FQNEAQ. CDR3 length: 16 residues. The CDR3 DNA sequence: TGTGCCAGCGTGGGGAGTAGCGGGAGGGCCTTAGAGACCCAGTACTTC. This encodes CASVGSSGRALETQYF. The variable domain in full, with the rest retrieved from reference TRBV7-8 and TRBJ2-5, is GAGVSQSPRYKVAKRGQDVALRCDPISGHVSLFWYQQALGQGPEFLTYFQNEAQLDKSGLPSDRFFAERPEGSVSTLKIQRTQQEDSAVYLCASVGSSGRALETQYFGPGTRLLVL.

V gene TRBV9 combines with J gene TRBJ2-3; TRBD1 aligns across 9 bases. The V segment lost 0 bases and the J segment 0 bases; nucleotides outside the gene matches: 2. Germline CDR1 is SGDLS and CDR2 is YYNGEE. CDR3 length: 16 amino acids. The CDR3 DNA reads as TGTGCCAGCAGCGTAGGGACAGGGGCGAGCACAGATACGCAGTATTTT. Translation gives CASSVGTGASTDTQYF.

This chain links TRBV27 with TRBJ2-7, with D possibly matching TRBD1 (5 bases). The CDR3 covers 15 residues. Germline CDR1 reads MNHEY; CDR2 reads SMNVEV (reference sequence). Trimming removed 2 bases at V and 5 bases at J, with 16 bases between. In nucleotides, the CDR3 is TGTGCCAGCAGTTTACCAGGGTTAGGACAAGACGAGCAGTACTTC. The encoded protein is CASSLPGLGQDEQYF.

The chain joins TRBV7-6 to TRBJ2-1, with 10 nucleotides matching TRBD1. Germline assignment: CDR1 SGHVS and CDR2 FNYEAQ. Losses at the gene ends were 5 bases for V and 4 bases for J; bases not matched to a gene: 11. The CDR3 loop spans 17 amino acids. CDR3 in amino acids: CASSPMLGTGVYNEQFF. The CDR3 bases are TGTGCCAGCAGCCCAATGCTGGGGACAGGGGTTTACAATGAGCAGTTCTTC.